Below, 23 T cell receptor beta chains from the same sample are listed, as sequenced in a study of blood T cells in healthy people across ages. Sample-barcoded 5' priming and a J-beta primer mix drove a second PCR of roughly 6 to 12 cycles. Each CDR3 protein gets one entry after TCRdb re-called the 5' RACE reads with MiXCR. The table includes some 1.4 million distinct CDR3 sequences, approximately 40% detected once. Sequencing input: blood. These receptors originate from a young woman in good health.

The CDR3 spells CASSDGTGLAAFF. As DNA, the CDR3 is TGTGCCAGCAGTGACGGGACAGGGTTGGCAGCTTTCTTT. This sequence joins TRBV25-1 and TRBJ1-1, with TRBD1 matching 9 bases. V lost 3 bases and J lost 10; bases outside the gene matches: 6. Germline CDR1 and CDR2: MGHDK and SYGVNS. The CDR3 is made up of 13 amino acids.

This chain links TRBV12-3 or TRBV12-4 with TRBJ2-7, with no clear D. This CDR3 is 12 amino acids long. Trimming cost V 3 bases and J 8 bases, with 11 bases left between them. The CDR3 reads CASSLRLSQQYF. The CDR3 DNA follows: TGTGCCAGCAGTTTGCGGCTAAGCCAGCAGTACTTC.

The chain recombines TRBV10-3 with TRBJ2-7, with D unresolved. This CDR3 comprises 12 residues. Germline V gene data show CDR1 as ENHRY and CDR2 as SYGVKD. V was cut by 3 bases and J by 7 bases, with 10 bases left in between. CDR3 nucleotide sequence: TGTGCCATCAGTGAACTCGGCTGTGAGCAGTACTTC. This sequence encodes CAISELGCEQYF.

The chain combines TRBV20-1 with TRBJ2-7, with 9 bases identical to TRBD1. Losses at the gene ends were 0 bases for V and 4 bases for J; bases not matched to a gene: 16. The CDR3 loop spans 18 amino acids. CDR1 is DFQATT, CDR2 SNEGSKA, per germline (reference sequence). CDR3 sequence (DNA): TGCAGTGCTAGAGATCGGACAGGGGCATACCGTAGGGGATACGAGCAGTACTTC. Amino acids: CSARDRTGAYRRGYEQYF.

This clonotype was observed a few times. The rearrangement links TRBV7-2 to TRBJ2-1; D possibly matches TRBD1 or TRBD2 (5 bases each). The J call could be wrong; TRBJ2-7 is a better fit for the DNA end. The germline CDR1 and CDR2 sequences are SGHTA and FQGNSA. The CDR3 is 15 amino acids. CDR3 DNA: TGTGCCAGCACCCACCGGGACCGACTTTCCTACGAGCAGTACTTC. The encoded protein is CASTHRDRLSYEQYF.

The chain carries TRBV28 and TRBJ2-5; 7 nucleotides align to TRBD1. The DNA end lines up better with TRBJ2-7; the J call may be wrong. Germline CDR1 reads MDHEN; CDR2 reads SYDVKM. The CDR3 length is 14 residues. The CDR3, as DNA: TGTGCCAGCAGTTTTCAGGGGGTACTCTACGAGCAGTACTTC. Amino acid sequence: CASSFQGVLYEQYF.

The chain employs TRBV27 and TRBJ2-7, with no clear D. In germline, CDR1 is MNHEY, CDR2 SMNVEV (reference sequence). The CDR3 runs 15 residues. The germline V and J ends were trimmed by 6 bases and 0 bases, with 15 bases remaining between them. The CDR3 is CASSPHRPGSYEQYF. CDR3 coding DNA: TGTGCCAGCAGCCCTCACCGGCCTGGCTCCTACGAGCAGTACTTC.

The V gene is TRBV12-3 or TRBV12-4, the J gene TRBJ2-7, with D possibly called TRBD1 or TRBD2 (5 bases each). This CDR3 region has 14 residues. The ends were cut back, 2 bases at V and 6 bases at J, with 14 bases in the middle. Written as DNA, the CDR3 is TGTGCCAGCAGTTTACTCCAGGTGGGGACCGAGCAGTACTTC. Translated: CASSLLQVGTEQYF.

This clonotype was counted only a few times. Possible read error: a much larger clone is one base away. This rearrangement joins TRBV12-3 or TRBV12-4 to TRBJ1-2, with D hard to call. V was cut by 2 bases and J by 4 bases, with 8 bases left in between. The CDR3 runs 13 residues. CDR3 coding DNA: TGTGCCAGCAGTTTAAACAGCCTCTATGGCTACACCTTC. It encodes CASSLNSLYGYTF.

This chain uses TRBV2 with TRBJ1-6; the D gene is possibly TRBD1 (6 bases). Looked up from germline, CDR1 is SNHLY and CDR2 is FYNNEI. V was shortened by 6 bases and J by 4 bases, with 13 bases between the two germline ends. The CDR3 consists of 15 residues. The CDR3 protein is CASSRPGAYNSPLHF. CDR3 coding DNA: TGTGCCAGCAGCAGACCAGGGGCGTATAATTCACCCCTCCACTTT.

The chain carries TRBV15 and TRBJ2-7; a weak D match, TRBD2 (6 bases). V was cut by 1 base and J by 0 bases, with 13 bases left in between. The CDR3 has 16 amino acids. The germline V gene has CDR1 LNHNV and CDR2 YYDKDF (reference sequence). CDR3 sequence reads: CATSRVVSSVSYEQYF. The CDR3 DNA sequence: TGTGCCACCAGCAGAGTCGTTTCTAGCGTCTCCTACGAGCAGTACTTC.

The chain uses TRBV6-1 and TRBJ2-2; TRBD2 is a possible D gene (6 bases). This CDR3 is built from 17 residues. Trimming left V 2 bases short and J 2 bases short, with 15 bases between. In germline, CDR1 is MNHNS, CDR2 SASEGT. CDR3 DNA: TGTGCCAGCAGTGAATGGGGCGTGGGACTCAACACCGGGGAGCTGTTTTTT. Its translation is CASSEWGVGLNTGELFF.

This clonotype occurred a few times. The J gene is TRBJ2-1, the V gene TRBV5-1; a possible D gene is TRBD2 (6 bases). Trimming cost V 2 bases and J 4 bases, with 16 bases left between them. The CDR3 totals 16 residues. Germline V lookup: CDR1 SGHRS, CDR2 YFSETQ. DNA of the CDR3: TGCGCCAGCAGCTTATTAGCGGAATCCCAATACAATGAGCAGTTCTTC. It translates to CASSLLAESQYNEQFF. The entire variable domain, with the rest obtained from reference TRBV5-1 and TRBJ2-1, is as follows: KAGVTQTPRYLIKTRGQQVTLSCSPISGHRSVSWYQQTPGQGLQFLFEYFSETQRNKGNFPGRFSGRQFSNSRSEMNVSTLELGDSALYLCASSLLAESQYNEQFFGPGTRLTVL.

DNA of the CDR3: TGTGCCAGCAGTGACCTCTTTAGCGCCCCCTACAATGAGCAGTTCTTC. This encodes CASSDLFSAPYNEQFF. The J gene is TRBJ2-1, the V gene TRBV6-1; D perhaps matches TRBD2 (5 bases). V lost 3 bases, J lost 2 bases, and 14 bases lay in between. The CDR3 extends over 16 amino acids. The V gene's germline CDR1 is MNHNS and CDR2 SASEGT.

This clonotype was seen only a few times. The genes are TRBV11-2 and TRBJ2-1; D possibly corresponds to TRBD2 (5 bases). Germline lookup yields CDR1 SGHAT and CDR2 FQNNGV. The CDR3 is 15 amino acids. V lost 5 bases and J 0 bases, leaving 11 bases between the germline ends. CDR3 DNA: TGTGCCAGCAGCCGAACTAGAAGCTCCTACAATGAGCAGTTCTTC. Protein product: CASSRTRSSYNEQFF.

The chain couples TRBV19 to TRBJ1-2, with TRBD1 identical over 11 bases. This CDR3 comprises 13 residues. After removal of 10 bases from V and 8 bases from J, the junction contained 9 bases not matched to a gene. In germline, CDR1 is LNHDA, CDR2 SQIVND (reference sequence). CDR3 DNA sequence: TGTGCCATTACCCGGACAGGGGGCTTAGGCTACACCTTC. Its translation: CAITRTGGLGYTF.

The chain carries TRBV28 and TRBJ2-3; 13 bases agree with TRBD2. Germline values: CDR1 MDHEN, CDR2 SYDVKM. The junction had 6 bases not matched to a gene; V was cut back by 4 bases and J by 2 bases. CDR3 length: 17 residues. CDR3: CASSSTGLAGATDTQYF. The CDR3 nucleotides read TGTGCCAGCAGTTCCACCGGACTAGCGGGGGCCACAGATACGCAGTATTTT.

The genes are TRBV27 and TRBJ2-3; TRBD2 agrees at 12 bases. With 5 bases clipped from V and 1 base from J, the junction kept 4 bases outside the gene matches. Germline values: CDR1 MNHEY, CDR2 SMNVEV (reference sequence). This CDR3 comprises 16 residues. CDR3 coding DNA: TGTGCCAGCAGTCCCGGACTAGCGGGATGCACAGATACGCAGTATTTT. Protein sequence: CASSPGLAGCTDTQYF.

A word on this clonotype: Its ends do not fully match the called genes, so a read error is possible. The CDR3 sequence: CSVEGKGGLSYNEQFF. CDR3 coding DNA: TGCAGCGTGGAAGGAAAGGGAGGTCTCTCCTACAATGAGCAGTTCTTC. The J gene is TRBJ2-1, the V gene TRBV29-1; D is possibly TRBD2 (6 bases). The germline CDR1 and CDR2 sequences are SQVTM and ANQGSEA. There are 16 residues in the CDR3.

This chain connects TRBV2 to TRBJ1-2; the D gene is possibly TRBD1 (5 bases). The CDR3 consists of 14 residues. The V and J ends lost 3 bases and 2 bases respectively, with 10 bases between them. CDR1 is SNHLY and CDR2 is FYNNEI in the germline V gene. CDR3 in amino acids: CASSEGGNNYGYTF. The CDR3 bases are TGTGCCAGCAGTGAGGGGGGGAACAACTATGGCTACACCTTC.

The chain recombines TRBV12-3 or TRBV12-4 with TRBJ2-5; 7 nucleotides match TRBD2. V gave up 5 bases and J gave up 11 bases; unmatched junction bases: 14. The CDR3 totals 14 residues. The CDR3 DNA follows: TGTGCCAGCAGTACCGCCGGGGACTACAATGAGCAGTACTTC. Protein product: CASSTAGDYNEQYF.

A few counts support this clonotype. The chain carries TRBV7-8 and TRBJ1-4; TRBD1 agrees at 9 bases. Germline V lookup: CDR1 SGHVS, CDR2 FQNEAQ. The CDR3 is 14 amino acids. With 4 bases clipped from V and 5 bases from J, the junction kept 2 bases outside the gene matches. CDR3 sequence: CASSWDRVNEKLFF. DNA of the CDR3: TGTGCCAGCAGCTGGGACAGGGTAAATGAAAAACTGTTTTTT.

V gene TRBV6-5 combines with J gene TRBJ2-5; possible D gene TRBD1, 6 bases. The J call may be mistaken, given a closer DNA end match to TRBJ2-7. Germline CDR1 and CDR2: MNHEY and SVGAGI. The CDR3 is 14 residues long. The CDR3: CASRRLGQGNEQYF. CDR3 nucleotide sequence: TGTGCCAGCAGACGCCTGGGGCAGGGGAACGAGCAGTACTTC.